This T cell receptor beta chain was recovered during a study of blood T cell repertoires in COVID-19. Study-wide background: The cDNA or gDNA used as material had been derived from T cells, B-cell-depleted T cells, or PBMCs.

The CDR3 runs 12 residues. Deletions cut 5 bases from V and 3 bases from J, with 8 bases between. Germline-derived CDR1 and CDR2 are SGHNT and YYREEE (reference sequence). In terms of age and location, participants ranged from roughly 18 to 95 years and lived in about 25 US areas. Authors' data handling: Estimated nucleated cell counts came from reference gene primer amplification. TCRdb keeps only in-frame clones here, not all; method: immunoSEQ multiplex PCR. V and J calls and clone size follow that table, whereas D and trimming were derived from the DNA. The sample includes about 290,000 clones, about nine tenths of them seen just once.

V is TRBV5-4 and J is TRBJ1-1, with a tentative D call TRBD1 (5 bases). This clonotype originated in a woman aged 35 to 49 who had recovered from COVID-19. Sequenced input: PBMCs or T cells enriched from blood (not recorded which). The CDR3 loop is CASRGRDTEAFF. The CDR3 DNA follows: TGTGCCAGCAGAGGCAGGGACACTGAAGCTTTCTTT.